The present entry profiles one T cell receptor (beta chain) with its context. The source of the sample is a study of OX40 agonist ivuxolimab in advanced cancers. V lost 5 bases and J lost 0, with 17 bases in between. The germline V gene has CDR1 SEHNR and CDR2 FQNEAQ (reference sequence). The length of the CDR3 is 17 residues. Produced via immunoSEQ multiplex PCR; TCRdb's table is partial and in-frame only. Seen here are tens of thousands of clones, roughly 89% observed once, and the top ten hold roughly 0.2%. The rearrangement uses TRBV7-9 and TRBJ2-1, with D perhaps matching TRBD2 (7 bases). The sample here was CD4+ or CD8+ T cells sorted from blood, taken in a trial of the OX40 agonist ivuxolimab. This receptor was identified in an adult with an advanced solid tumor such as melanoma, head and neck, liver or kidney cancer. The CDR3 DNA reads TGTGCCAGCAGCCCCGGGGCGGGGGCCGGCTCCTACAATGAGCAGTTCTTC. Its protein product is CASSPGAGAGSYNEQFF. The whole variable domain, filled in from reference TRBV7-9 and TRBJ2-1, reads DTGVSQNPRHKITKRGQNVTFRCDPISEHNRLYWYRQTLGQGPEFLTYFQNEAQLEKSRLLSDRFSAERPKGSFSTLEIQRTEQGDSAMYLCASSPGAGAGSYNEQFFGPGTRLTVL.